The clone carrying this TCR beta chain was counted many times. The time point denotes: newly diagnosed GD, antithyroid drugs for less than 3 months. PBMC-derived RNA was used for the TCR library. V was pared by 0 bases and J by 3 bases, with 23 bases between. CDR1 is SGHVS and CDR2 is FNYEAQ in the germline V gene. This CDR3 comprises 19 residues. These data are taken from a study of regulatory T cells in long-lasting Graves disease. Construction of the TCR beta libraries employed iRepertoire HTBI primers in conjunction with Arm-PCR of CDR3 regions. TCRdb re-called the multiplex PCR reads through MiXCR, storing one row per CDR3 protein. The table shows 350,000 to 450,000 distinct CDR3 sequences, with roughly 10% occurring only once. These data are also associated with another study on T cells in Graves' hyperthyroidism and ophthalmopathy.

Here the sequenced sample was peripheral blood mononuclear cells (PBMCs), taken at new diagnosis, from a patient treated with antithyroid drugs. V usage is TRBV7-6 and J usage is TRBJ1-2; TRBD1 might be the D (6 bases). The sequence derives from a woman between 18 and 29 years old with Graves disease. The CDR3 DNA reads TGTGCCAGCAGCTTAGCGGCCAGGGGAACGGGGGACGGAGACTATGGCTACACCTTC. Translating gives CASSLAARGTGDGDYGYTF. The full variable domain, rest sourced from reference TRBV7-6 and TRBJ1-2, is GAGVSQSPRYKVTKRGQDVALRCDPISGHVSLYWYRQALGQGPEFLTYFNYEAQQDKSGLPNDRFSAERPEGSISTLTIQRTEQRDSAMYRCASSLAARGTGDGDYGYTFGSGTRLTVV.